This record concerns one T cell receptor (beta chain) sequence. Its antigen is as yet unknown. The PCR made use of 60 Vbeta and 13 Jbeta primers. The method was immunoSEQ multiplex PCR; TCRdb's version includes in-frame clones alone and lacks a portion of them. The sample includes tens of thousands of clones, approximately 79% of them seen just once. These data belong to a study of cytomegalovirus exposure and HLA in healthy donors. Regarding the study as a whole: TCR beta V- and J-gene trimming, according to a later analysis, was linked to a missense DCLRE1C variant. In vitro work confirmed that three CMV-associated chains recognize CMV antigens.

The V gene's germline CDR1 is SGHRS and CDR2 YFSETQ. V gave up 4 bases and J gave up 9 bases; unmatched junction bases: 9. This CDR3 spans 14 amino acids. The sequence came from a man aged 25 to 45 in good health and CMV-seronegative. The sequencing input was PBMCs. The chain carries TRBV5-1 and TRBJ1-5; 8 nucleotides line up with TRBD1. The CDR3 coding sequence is TGCGCCAGCAGCCCAGGGGGCGAGCTCGGGCCCCAGCATTTT. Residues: CASSPGGELGPQHF.